This T cell receptor (beta chain) comes out of a study of blood T cell repertoires in COVID-19. Study context: The United States, Italy and Spain supplied acute and convalescent COVID-19 samples. T cells, B-cell-depleted T cells, or PBMCs provided the cDNA or gDNA that served as material.

Germline V gene sequence: CDR1 SGHNT, CDR2 YENEEA. The J segment lost 3 bases and the V segment lost 5 bases, leaving 4 bases of the junction unmatched. This CDR3 has 15 residues. In this sample, this clone turned up a few times. Libraries were prepared by immunoSEQ multiplex PCR; TCRdb keeps only in-frame clonotypes and omits some of them. Of about 150,000 clones listed, approximately 83% were seen once; the top ten hold less than 30%. The gene calls are TRBV11-3 and TRBJ2-1; 10 nucleotides align to TRBD2. Input material: peripheral blood. The sequence came from a woman in her fifties or sixties with acute or convalescent COVID-19. The CDR3 DNA reads TGTGCCAGCAGCCCTCGACTAGCGGGCTACAATGAGCAGTTCTTC. As protein: CASSPRLAGYNEQFF.